These T cell receptor beta chains were read from a single sample in a study of siplizumab effects on memory and regulatory T cells. The assay was immunoSEQ multiplex PCR, and TCRdb's table has in-frame clones only and misses some. The sample lists about 100,000 clones, 92% occurring once. Sequencing used Tregs sorted from blood. These TCRs come from a human donor in good health. Both conserved end residues are part of each CDR3. The D gene is left open where the match is weak. The size entry is marked missing in some rows and otherwise reads once, few, many or a size class.

CDR3 DNA: TGTGCCAGCAGCCCCTCATCAACAAATGAGCAGTTCTTC; CDR3 protein: CASSPSSTNEQFF; J gene: TRBJ2-1; V gene: TRBV14; clone size: few; D gene: .
CDR3 DNA: TGTGCCAGCAGCGTAGGGGGACAGGGATCCGGGGAGCTGTTTTTT; CDR3 protein: CASSVGGQGSGELFF; J gene: TRBJ2-2; V gene: TRBV9; clone size: .; D gene: TRBD1
CDR3 DNA: TGTGCCATCAGTGAGATAGCGGGAGGATACTCGTTCTTC; CDR3 protein: CAISEIAGGYSFF; J gene: TRBJ2-1; V gene: TRBV10-3; clone size: .; D gene: TRBD2
CDR3 DNA: TGTGCCAGCAGTGAAATTACAGGTCTTTCCTACGAGCAGTACTTC; CDR3 protein: CASSEITGLSYEQYF; J gene: TRBJ2-7; V gene: TRBV6-1; clone size: .; D gene: .
CDR3 DNA: TGTGCCAGCAGCCAACTCACCAGCGGGAGTCGTAAGTTCTTC; CDR3 protein: CASSQLTSGSRKFF; J gene: TRBJ2-1; V gene: TRBV14; clone size: .; D gene: TRBD2
CDR3 DNA: TGTGCCAGCAGCTTGGTCTGGCAGGGAGCCGGGGAGCTGTTTTTT; CDR3 protein: CASSLVWQGAGELFF; J gene: TRBJ2-2; V gene: TRBV5-5; clone size: .; D gene: .
CDR3 DNA: TGTGCCAGCAGCCCGACACTAGCTGGGCCCTACGAGCAGTACTTC; CDR3 protein: CASSPTLAGPYEQYF; J gene: TRBJ2-7; V gene: TRBV7-9; clone size: .; D gene: .
CDR3 DNA: TGTGCCAGCAGCTTACCGGGACAGGGGGCGCCCAACGGGGCCAACGTCCTGACTTTC; CDR3 protein: CASSLPGQGAPNGANVLTF; J gene: TRBJ2-6; V gene: TRBV7-9; clone size: .; D gene: TRBD1
CDR3 DNA: TGTGCCAGCTCACCGTACCGGCAGGGGGCCGAGACCCAGTACTTC; CDR3 protein: CASSPYRQGAETQYF; J gene: TRBJ2-5; V gene: TRBV18; clone size: .; D gene: TRBD1
CDR3 DNA: TGTGCCAGCAGCTTAGCAGGGCCCACCTCTGGGGCCAACGTCCTGACTTTC; CDR3 protein: CASSLAGPTSGANVLTF; J gene: TRBJ2-6; V gene: TRBV7-9; clone size: .; D gene: .
CDR3 DNA: TGTGCCAGCATCGGGGGTCTACCCCCCTACGAGCAGTACTTC; CDR3 protein: CASIGGLPPYEQYF; J gene: TRBJ2-7; V gene: TRBV5-4; clone size: .; D gene: .
CDR3 DNA: TGTGCCAGCAGTTTATATAGCGGGAGGGGTGGGAATGAGCAGTTCTTC; CDR3 protein: CASSLYSGRGGNEQFF; J gene: TRBJ2-1; V gene: TRBV27; clone size: .; D gene: TRBD2
CDR3 DNA: TGTGCCAGCTACACGAGGGGCGGCTTTAATGAAAAACTGTTTTTT; CDR3 protein: CASYTRGGFNEKLFF; J gene: TRBJ1-4; V gene: TRBV2; clone size: .; D gene: .
CDR3 DNA: TGTGCCAGCAGCTTGGGGGGCGAGGAGACCCAGTACTTC; CDR3 protein: CASSLGGEETQYF; J gene: TRBJ2-5; V gene: TRBV5-8; clone size: .; D gene: .
CDR3 DNA: TGTGCCATCAGCGAGGGCAGGGTAGACGGCTACACCTTC; CDR3 protein: CAISEGRVDGYTF; J gene: TRBJ1-2; V gene: TRBV10-3; clone size: .; D gene: .
CDR3 DNA: TGTGCCAGCAGCTTGGTGACCGAGCAGTTCTTC; CDR3 protein: CASSLVTEQFF; J gene: TRBJ2-1; V gene: TRBV2; clone size: .; D gene: .
CDR3 DNA: TGTGCCATCAGTGAGTCGGGGATGGAAGAGACCCAGTACTTC; CDR3 protein: CAISESGMEETQYF; J gene: TRBJ2-5; V gene: TRBV10-3; clone size: .; D gene: .
CDR3 DNA: TGCGCCAGCAGCTTGGGAGGGGGCTACGAGCAGTACTTC; CDR3 protein: CASSLGGGYEQYF; J gene: TRBJ2-7; V gene: TRBV5-1; clone size: .; D gene: .
CDR3 DNA: TGTGCCAGCAGCCTGAGGTACAGGGGCCCCTACGAGCAGTACTTC; CDR3 protein: CASSLRYRGPYEQYF; J gene: TRBJ2-7; V gene: TRBV5-4; clone size: once; D gene: TRBD1
CDR3 DNA: TGCAGCGTTGGGGGGGTTCTAAGTTCCTACGAGCAGTACTTC; CDR3 protein: CSVGGVLSSYEQYF; J gene: TRBJ2-7; V gene: TRBV29-1; clone size: .; D gene: .
CDR3 DNA: TGTGCCAGCAGCTTAGGGAGTGCTGGCTCCTACGAGCAGTACTTC; CDR3 protein: CASSLGSAGSYEQYF; J gene: TRBJ2-7; V gene: TRBV7-9; clone size: .; D gene: .
CDR3 DNA: TGTGCCAGCAGTGCCTGGCAGGGGGCCCCAGATACGCAGTATTTT; CDR3 protein: CASSAWQGAPDTQYF; J gene: TRBJ2-3; V gene: TRBV6-1; clone size: .; D gene: TRBD1
CDR3 DNA: TGTGCCAGCAACGACCCCGGACTAGCCGGTCGTGTCTTC; CDR3 protein: CASNDPGLAGRVF; J gene: TRBJ2-1; V gene: TRBV6-6; clone size: .; D gene: TRBD2
CDR3 DNA: TGTGCCAGCAGCTTAGCTACCTTGAGGGGGGGTATAGAGCCCCAGCATTTT; CDR3 protein: CASSLATLRGGIEPQHF; J gene: TRBJ1-5; V gene: TRBV7-8; clone size: .; D gene: .
CDR3 DNA: TGTGCCAGTAGTGCGGTACAGGGGGGGACATACCGGTACTTC; CDR3 protein: CASSAVQGGTYRYF; J gene: TRBJ2-7; V gene: TRBV19; clone size: .; D gene: .
CDR3 DNA: TGCGCCAGCAGCTTGTCTCTCCAGGAGGACGAGCAGTACTTC; CDR3 protein: CASSLSLQEDEQYF; J gene: TRBJ2-7; V gene: TRBV5-1; clone size: .; D gene: .
CDR3 DNA: TGTGCCACCGGCGGAGGGATAGCGACGGATACGCAGTATTTT; CDR3 protein: CATGGGIATDTQYF; J gene: TRBJ2-3; V gene: TRBV19; clone size: few; D gene: .
CDR3 DNA: TGTGCCAGCAGCCAAGATCGAGGCCTAGGAGACACCGGGGAGCTGTTTTTT; CDR3 protein: CASSQDRGLGDTGELFF; J gene: TRBJ2-2; V gene: TRBV4-2; clone size: .; D gene: .
CDR3 DNA: TGTGCCAGCAGTAGGGGGGCTAGCGCTAACAATGAGCAGTTCTTC; CDR3 protein: CASSRGASANNEQFF; J gene: TRBJ2-1; V gene: TRBV9; clone size: .; D gene: .
CDR3 DNA: TGTGCCAGCAGCAAAACAGGGGGCTCTGGAAACACCATATATTTT; CDR3 protein: CASSKTGGSGNTIYF; J gene: TRBJ1-3; V gene: TRBV21-1; clone size: .; D gene: .
CDR3 DNA: TGTGCCAGCAGCCTGACCCCTAGCGGGAGTTTGGGAGAGCAGTTCTTC; CDR3 protein: CASSLTPSGSLGEQFF; J gene: TRBJ2-1; V gene: TRBV7-3; clone size: .; D gene: TRBD2
CDR3 DNA: TGTGCCAGTAGAAGGTGGCAGAGCAATCAGCCCCAGCATTTT; CDR3 protein: CASRRWQSNQPQHF; J gene: TRBJ1-5; V gene: TRBV19; clone size: .; D gene: .
CDR3 DNA: TGTGCCAGCTCACCGACTGGACAGAACTATGGCTACACCTTC; CDR3 protein: CASSPTGQNYGYTF; J gene: TRBJ1-2; V gene: TRBV18; clone size: .; D gene: .
CDR3 DNA: TGTGCCAGCTCACCACAAAGTCAGGTCGGCGAGCAGTACTTC; CDR3 protein: CASSPQSQVGEQYF; J gene: TRBJ2-7; V gene: TRBV18; clone size: .; D gene: .
CDR3 DNA: TGTGCCAGCAGCTTGCAAGGGAAGGTGGAGACCCAGTACTTC; CDR3 protein: CASSLQGKVETQYF; J gene: TRBJ2-5; V gene: TRBV7-2; clone size: once; D gene: .
CDR3 DNA: TGCGCCAGCAGCTTGGGACTAGCCATTAGCACAGATACGCAGTATTTT; CDR3 protein: CASSLGLAISTDTQYF; J gene: TRBJ2-3; V gene: TRBV5-1; clone size: .; D gene: TRBD2
CDR3 DNA: TGTGCCAGTACTACCCCTCGTACAAACAATCAGCCCCAGCATTTT; CDR3 protein: CASTTPRTNNQPQHF; J gene: TRBJ1-5; V gene: TRBV19; clone size: .; D gene: .
CDR3 DNA: TGTGCCAGCAGCCAACCCCGGACTAGCGGCACAGATACGCAGTATTTT; CDR3 protein: CASSQPRTSGTDTQYF; J gene: TRBJ2-3; V gene: TRBV14; clone size: .; D gene: TRBD2
CDR3 DNA: TGTGCCACCAGCTCAATGACTAGCGTCGAAACCGGGGAGCTGTTTTTT; CDR3 protein: CATSSMTSVETGELFF; J gene: TRBJ2-2; V gene: TRBV15; clone size: .; D gene: TRBD2
CDR3 DNA: TGCGCCAGCAGCTCGGGACGGAACACTGAAGCTTTCTTT; CDR3 protein: CASSSGRNTEAFF; J gene: TRBJ1-1; V gene: TRBV5-1; clone size: .; D gene: .
CDR3 DNA: TGCGCCAGCAGCTTGGAAGGAGCAAGCTATAATTCACCCCTCCACTTT; CDR3 protein: CASSLEGASYNSPLHF; J gene: TRBJ1-6; V gene: TRBV5-1; clone size: .; D gene: .
CDR3 DNA: TGTGCCAGCTCCCCGGGATTTAATCAGCCCCAGCATTTT; CDR3 protein: CASSPGFNQPQHF; J gene: TRBJ1-5; V gene: TRBV18; clone size: .; D gene: .
CDR3 DNA: TGTGCCAGCAGTGGGAAGGAGACCCAGTACTTC; CDR3 protein: CASSGKETQYF; J gene: TRBJ2-5; V gene: TRBV2; clone size: once; D gene: .
CDR3 DNA: TGTGCCACCCAGGGAGGGCTGAACACTGAAGCTTTCTTT; CDR3 protein: CATQGGLNTEAFF; J gene: TRBJ1-1; V gene: TRBV6-6; clone size: .; D gene: .
CDR3 DNA: TGCGCCAGCAGCTTGGAGACAGGGTTTTATGGCTACACCTTC; CDR3 protein: CASSLETGFYGYTF; J gene: TRBJ1-2; V gene: TRBV5-1; clone size: .; D gene: TRBD1